This TCR beta chain was retrieved from a study of blood T cells in healthy people across ages. General study points: The fall in TCR beta diversity per million T cells was roughly linear with age. CMV status of donors was unknown, possibly confounding expanded clonotype changes.

There are 13 residues in the CDR3. With 2 bases removed from V and 10 bases from J, the gap between germline ends came to 12 bases. This clonotype is a singleton in its sample. Its target is not known. This is likely an artifact of a read error, given a far larger clone one base away. Primers used in a second PCR of about 7 to 11 cycles were a sample-barcoded 5' primer and a J-beta primer mix. Each CDR3 protein is one row after TCRdb ran MiXCR on the 5' RACE reads. The sample has some 900,000 distinct CDR3 sequences, less than 35% seen once. The TCR comes from a woman at least 80 years old in good health. The sequenced sample consisted of blood. The V call is TRBV12-3 or TRBV12-4, the J call TRBJ1-5; TRBD1 might be the D (5 bases). CDR3 residues: CASSLQGGHPQHF. The CDR3 nucleotides are TGTGCCAGCAGTTTACAGGGAGGACATCCCCAGCATTTT.